This T cell receptor beta chain was sequenced in a study of response to subunit inactivated influenza vaccine. Study results and limitations: Few additional T cells are recruited per seasonal influenza vaccination, authors suggested.

This clonotype was counted a few times. Its antigen is as yet unknown. TCRdb independently ran MiXCR on the RT-PCR reads; one entry per CDR3 protein. This table has about 780,000 distinct CDR3 sequences, less than 20% appearing once. The TCR comes from a man aged 50-60 years who received an inactivated influenza vaccine. This sample comprised PBMCs from blood, obtained 5 days after vaccination.

The CDR3 protein is CSAPLLAGGPNTGELFF. CDR3 nucleotides: TGCAGTGCCCCTCTTTTAGCGGGGGGGCCGAACACCGGGGAGCTGTTTTTT. This chain uses TRBV20-1 with TRBJ2-2, with 11 bases matching TRBD2. The V gene end was trimmed by 6 bases and the J gene end by 0 bases; junction bases not matched to a gene: 9. The CDR3 sequence is 17 residues long. Germline CDR1 is DFQATT and CDR2 is SNEGSKA (reference sequence).